This T cell receptor beta chain stems from a study of technical replicates of blood from several donors. The repertoire was sequenced with immunoSEQ multiplex PCR; TCRdb's copy has only in-frame clones and lacks some. The table has about 83,000 clones, roughly 94% seen once. The germline V gene encodes CDR1 MDHEN and CDR2 SYDVKM. J gave up 5 bases and V 5 bases, and 14 bases lay outside the gene matches. This CDR3 has 17 amino acids. This sequence joins TRBV28 and TRBJ2-5; 10 nucleotides align to TRBD2. Sequencing was done on a sample of T cells isolated from PBMCs. The source is a human donor in good health. CDR3 bases: TGTGCCAGCAGTGGTCTCGGACTAGCGGAGGGGGTGGAGACCCAGTACTTC. Translating gives CASSGLGLAEGVETQYF. The full variable domain, its missing parts supplied by reference TRBV28 and TRBJ2-5, is DVKVTQSSRYLVKRTGEKVFLECVQDMDHENMFWYRQDPGLGLRLIYFSYDVKMKEKGDIPEGYSVSREKKERFSLILESASTNQTSMYLCASSGLGLAEGVETQYFGPGTRLLVL.